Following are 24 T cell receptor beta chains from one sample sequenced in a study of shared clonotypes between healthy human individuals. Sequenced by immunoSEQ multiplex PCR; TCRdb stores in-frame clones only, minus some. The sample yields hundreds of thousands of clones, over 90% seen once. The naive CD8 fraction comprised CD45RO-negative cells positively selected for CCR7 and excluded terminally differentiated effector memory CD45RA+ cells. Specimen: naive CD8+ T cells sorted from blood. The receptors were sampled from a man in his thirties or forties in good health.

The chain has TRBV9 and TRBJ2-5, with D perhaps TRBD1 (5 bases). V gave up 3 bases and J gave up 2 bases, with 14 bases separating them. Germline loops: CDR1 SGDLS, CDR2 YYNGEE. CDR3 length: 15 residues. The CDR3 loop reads CASSAKGVAQETQYF. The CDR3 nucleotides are TGTGCCAGCAGCGCAAAAGGGGTGGCACAAGAGACCCAGTACTTC.

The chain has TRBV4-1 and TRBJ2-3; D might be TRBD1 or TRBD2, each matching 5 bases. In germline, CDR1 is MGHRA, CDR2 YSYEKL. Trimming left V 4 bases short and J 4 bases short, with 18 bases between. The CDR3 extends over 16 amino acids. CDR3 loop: CASSPGTFRSSDTQYF. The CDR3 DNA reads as TGCGCCAGCAGCCCTGGGACCTTCCGTAGTTCAGATACGCAGTATTTT.

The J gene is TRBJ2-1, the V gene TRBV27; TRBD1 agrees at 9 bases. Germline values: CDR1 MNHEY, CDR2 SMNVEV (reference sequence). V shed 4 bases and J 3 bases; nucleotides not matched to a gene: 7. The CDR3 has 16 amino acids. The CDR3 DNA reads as TGTGCCAGCAGTTCAGGGACAGGGCGTCGCTACAATGAGCAGTTCTTC. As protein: CASSSGTGRRYNEQFF.

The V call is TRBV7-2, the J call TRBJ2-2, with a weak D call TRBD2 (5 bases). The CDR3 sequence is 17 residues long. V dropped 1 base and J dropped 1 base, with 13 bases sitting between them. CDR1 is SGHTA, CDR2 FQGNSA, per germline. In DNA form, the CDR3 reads TGTGCCAGCAGCTTAGTGTATGGAGGCGAGAACACCGGGGAGCTGTTTTTT. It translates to CASSLVYGGENTGELFF.

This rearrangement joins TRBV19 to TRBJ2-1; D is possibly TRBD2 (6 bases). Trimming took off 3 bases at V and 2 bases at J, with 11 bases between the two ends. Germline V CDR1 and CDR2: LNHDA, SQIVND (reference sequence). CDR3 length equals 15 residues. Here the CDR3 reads CASSILATTYNEQFF. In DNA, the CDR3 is TGTGCCAGTAGTATCCTAGCGACTACCTACAATGAGCAGTTCTTC.

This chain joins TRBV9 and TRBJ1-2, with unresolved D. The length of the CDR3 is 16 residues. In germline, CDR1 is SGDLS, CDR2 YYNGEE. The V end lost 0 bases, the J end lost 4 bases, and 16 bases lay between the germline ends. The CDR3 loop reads CASSVEAVEGGYGYTF. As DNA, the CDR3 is TGTGCCAGCAGCGTAGAAGCGGTTGAGGGCGGCTATGGCTACACCTTC.

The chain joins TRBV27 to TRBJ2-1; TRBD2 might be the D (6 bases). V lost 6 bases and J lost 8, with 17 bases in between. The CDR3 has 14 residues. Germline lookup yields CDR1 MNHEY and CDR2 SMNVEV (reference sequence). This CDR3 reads CASRTEDYGDEQFF. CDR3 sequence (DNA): TGTGCCAGCAGGACCGAGGACTATGGGGATGAGCAGTTCTTC.

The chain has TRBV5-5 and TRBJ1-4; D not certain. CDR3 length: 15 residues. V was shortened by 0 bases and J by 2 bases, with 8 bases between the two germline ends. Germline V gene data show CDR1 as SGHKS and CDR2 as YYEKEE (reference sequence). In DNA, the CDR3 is TGTGCCAGCAGCTTGGTACCGGGGACTAATGAAAAACTGTTTTTT. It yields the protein CASSLVPGTNEKLFF.

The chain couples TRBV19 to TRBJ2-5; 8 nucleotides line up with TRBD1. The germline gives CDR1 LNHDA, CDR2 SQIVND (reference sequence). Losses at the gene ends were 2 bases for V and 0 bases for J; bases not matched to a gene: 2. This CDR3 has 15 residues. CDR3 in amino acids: CASSITGGYQETQYF. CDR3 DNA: TGTGCCAGTAGTATAACAGGGGGGTACCAAGAGACCCAGTACTTC.

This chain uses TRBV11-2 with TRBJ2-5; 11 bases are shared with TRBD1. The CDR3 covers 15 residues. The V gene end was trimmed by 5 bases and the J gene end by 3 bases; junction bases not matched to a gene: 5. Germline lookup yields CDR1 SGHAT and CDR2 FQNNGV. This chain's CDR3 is CASSVGTGGEETQYF. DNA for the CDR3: TGTGCCAGCAGCGTCGGGACAGGGGGGGAAGAGACCCAGTACTTC.

The CDR3 bases are TGTGCCAGCAGTGCCCCCAATCTGAGGGAGACCCAGTACTTC. Its protein product is CASSAPNLRETQYF. The gene calls are TRBV2 and TRBJ2-5; D gene ambiguous. The CDR3 spans 14 residues. Looked up from germline, CDR1 is SNHLY and CDR2 is FYNNEI. V gave up 4 bases and J gave up 5 bases, with 14 bases separating them.

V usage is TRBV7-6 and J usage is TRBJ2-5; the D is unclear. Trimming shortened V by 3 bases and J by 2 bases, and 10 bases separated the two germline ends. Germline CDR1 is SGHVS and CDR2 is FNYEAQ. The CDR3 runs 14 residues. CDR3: CASSFRTIQETQYF. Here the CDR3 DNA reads TGTGCCAGCAGCTTCCGCACCATACAAGAGACCCAGTACTTC.

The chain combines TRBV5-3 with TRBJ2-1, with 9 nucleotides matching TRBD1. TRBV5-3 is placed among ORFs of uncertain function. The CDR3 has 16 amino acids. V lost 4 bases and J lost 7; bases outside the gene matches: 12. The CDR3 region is CARSLKPGQGRNEQFF. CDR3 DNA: TGTGCCAGAAGCCTGAAGCCGGGACAGGGTAGGAATGAGCAGTTCTTC.

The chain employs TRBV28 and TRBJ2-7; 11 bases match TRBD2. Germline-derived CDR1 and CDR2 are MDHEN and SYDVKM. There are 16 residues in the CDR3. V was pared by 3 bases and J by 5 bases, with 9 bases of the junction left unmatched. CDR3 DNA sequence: TGTGCCAGCAGTTTTCCTCGGACTAGCGGGCGGGACGAGCAGTACTTC. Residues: CASSFPRTSGRDEQYF.

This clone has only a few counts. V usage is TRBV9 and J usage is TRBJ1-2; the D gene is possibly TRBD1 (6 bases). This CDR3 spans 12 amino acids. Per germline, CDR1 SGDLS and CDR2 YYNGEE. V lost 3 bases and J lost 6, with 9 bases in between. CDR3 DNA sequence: TGTGCCAGCAGCGGAAGGACAGATGGCTACACCTTC. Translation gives CASSGRTDGYTF.

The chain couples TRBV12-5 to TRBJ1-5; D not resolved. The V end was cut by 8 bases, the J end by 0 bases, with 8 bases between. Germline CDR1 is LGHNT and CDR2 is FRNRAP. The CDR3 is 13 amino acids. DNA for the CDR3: TGTGCTAGTATTCCTGATAGCAATCAGCCCCAGCATTTT. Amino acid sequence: CASIPDSNQPQHF.

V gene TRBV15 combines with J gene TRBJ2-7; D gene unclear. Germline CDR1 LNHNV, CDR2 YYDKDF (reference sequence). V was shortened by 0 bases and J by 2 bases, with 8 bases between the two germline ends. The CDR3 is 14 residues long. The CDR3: CATSRDPDPYEQYF. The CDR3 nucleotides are TGTGCCACCAGCAGAGATCCAGATCCCTACGAGCAGTACTTC.

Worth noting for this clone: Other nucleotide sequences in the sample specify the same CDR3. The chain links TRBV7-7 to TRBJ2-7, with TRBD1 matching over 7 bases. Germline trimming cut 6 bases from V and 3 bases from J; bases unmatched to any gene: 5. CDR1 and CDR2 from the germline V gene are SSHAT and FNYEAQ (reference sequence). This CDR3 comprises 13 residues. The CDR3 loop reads CASSFNRGYEQYF. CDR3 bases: TGTGCCAGCAGTTTTAACAGGGGCTACGAGCAGTACTTC.

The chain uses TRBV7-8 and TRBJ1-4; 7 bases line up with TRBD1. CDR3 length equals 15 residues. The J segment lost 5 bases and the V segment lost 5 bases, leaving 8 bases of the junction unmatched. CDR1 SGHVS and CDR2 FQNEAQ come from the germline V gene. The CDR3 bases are TGTGCCAGCAGCCCTAGACAGGGATTAAATGAAAAACTGTTTTTT. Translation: CASSPRQGLNEKLFF.

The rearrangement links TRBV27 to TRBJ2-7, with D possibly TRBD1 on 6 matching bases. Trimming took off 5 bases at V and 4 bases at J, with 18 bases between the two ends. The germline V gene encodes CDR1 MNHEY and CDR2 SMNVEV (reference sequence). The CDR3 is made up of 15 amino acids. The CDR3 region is CASSLRQDLGYEQYF. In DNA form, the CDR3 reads TGTGCCAGCAGTCTCCGACAGGACTTAGGGTACGAGCAGTACTTC.

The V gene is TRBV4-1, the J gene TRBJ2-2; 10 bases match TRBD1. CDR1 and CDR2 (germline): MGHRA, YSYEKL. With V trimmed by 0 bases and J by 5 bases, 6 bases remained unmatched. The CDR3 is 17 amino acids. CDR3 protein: CASSQERGTGATGELFF. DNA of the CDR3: TGCGCCAGCAGCCAAGAAAGGGGGACAGGGGCGACCGGGGAGCTGTTTTTT.

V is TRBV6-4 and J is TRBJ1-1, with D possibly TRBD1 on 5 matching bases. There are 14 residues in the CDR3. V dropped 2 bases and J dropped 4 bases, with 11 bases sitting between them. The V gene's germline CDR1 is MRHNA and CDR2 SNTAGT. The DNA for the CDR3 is TGTGCCAGCAGTGACGGAGGGACTAGCACTGAAGCTTTCTTT. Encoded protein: CASSDGGTSTEAFF.

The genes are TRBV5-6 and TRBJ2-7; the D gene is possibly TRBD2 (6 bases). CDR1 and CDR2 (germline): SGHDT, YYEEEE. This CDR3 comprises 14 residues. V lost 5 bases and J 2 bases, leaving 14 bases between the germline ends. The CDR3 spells CASSLSGRTYEQYF. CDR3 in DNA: TGTGCCAGCAGTCTGTCCGGGAGAACCTACGAGCAGTACTTC.

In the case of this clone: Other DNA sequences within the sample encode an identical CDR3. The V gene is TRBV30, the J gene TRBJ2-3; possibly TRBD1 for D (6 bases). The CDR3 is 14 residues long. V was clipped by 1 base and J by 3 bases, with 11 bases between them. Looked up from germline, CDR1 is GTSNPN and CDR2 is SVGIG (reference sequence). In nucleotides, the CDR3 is TGTGCCTGGAGTGGAGGGGGACCGACAGATACGCAGTATTTT. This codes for CAWSGGGPTDTQYF.